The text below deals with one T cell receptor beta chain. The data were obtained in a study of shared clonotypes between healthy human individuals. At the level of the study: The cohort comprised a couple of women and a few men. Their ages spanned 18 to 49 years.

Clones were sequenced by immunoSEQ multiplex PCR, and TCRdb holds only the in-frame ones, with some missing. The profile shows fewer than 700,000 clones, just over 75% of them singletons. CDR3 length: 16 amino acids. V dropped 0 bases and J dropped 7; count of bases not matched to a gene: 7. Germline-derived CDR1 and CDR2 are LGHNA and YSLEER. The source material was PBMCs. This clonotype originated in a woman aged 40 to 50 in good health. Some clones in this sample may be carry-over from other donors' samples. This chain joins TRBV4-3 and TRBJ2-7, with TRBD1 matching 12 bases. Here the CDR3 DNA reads TGCGCCAGCAGCCAAGACCTCCGGGACAGGGGGCTTGAGCAGTACTTC. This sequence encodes CASSQDLRDRGLEQYF.